The 3 T cell receptor beta chains given below trace back to one sample, sequenced in a study of cytomegalovirus exposure and HLA in healthy donors. Researchers ran the PCR with 60 Vbeta and 13 Jbeta primers. Data came from immunoSEQ multiplex PCR; TCRdb stores just in-frame clones and leaves some out. The sample records about 150,000 clones, about 80% being singletons. What was sequenced was PBMCs. The receptors stem from a man aged 25-40 years in good health and CMV-seropositive.

The V gene is TRBV5-1, the J gene TRBJ2-5; D perhaps matches TRBD1 (5 bases). V gave up 5 bases and J gave up 3 bases, with 17 bases separating them. Per germline, CDR1 SGHRS and CDR2 YFSETQ. CDR3 length equals 15 residues. This CDR3 reads CASSPLQGEKETQYF. The CDR3 coding sequence is TGCGCCAGCAGTCCTCTCCAGGGTGAGAAAGAGACCCAGTACTTC.

V is TRBV4-2 and J is TRBJ2-1; TRBD2 might be the D (6 bases). Germline V gene data show CDR1 as LGHNA and CDR2 as YNFKEQ. The CDR3 totals 16 residues. V was trimmed by 0 bases and J by 8 bases, leaving 17 bases between them. Here the CDR3 reads CASSQEAPAEGYEQFF. Written as DNA, the CDR3 is TGTGCCAGCAGCCAAGAAGCGCCAGCGGAGGGGTATGAGCAGTTCTTC.

V is TRBV6-8 and J is TRBJ1-1; D gene ambiguous. CDR1 is MNHGY and CDR2 is SAAAGT in the germline V gene. CDR3 length: 11 residues. Trimming pared 11 bases from V and 7 bases from J, leaving 14 bases between. The CDR3 DNA is TGTGCCGGACGGAGGGAAAATGAAGCTTTCTTT. It encodes CAGRRENEAFF.